This entry lists 8 T cell receptor beta chains sequenced from one sample in a study of tumor and adjacent non-tumor tissue in lung cancer. No cell sorting was done before RNA was extracted from the tissue. Three rounds of nested PCR, following a modified ARM-PCR protocol, produced the TCRbeta library. Each CDR3 protein gets one entry after TCRdb re-called the multiplex PCR reads with MiXCR. Found here are under 150,000 distinct CDR3 sequences, 66% of them singletons; the top ten hold around 13%. Source material: lung tumor tissue. Receptor source: a man aged 30 to 45 with non-small cell lung cancer.

This clonotype was seen ten or more times. This chain links TRBV29-1 with TRBJ2-2, with TRBD2 as a possible D gene (5 bases). Germline V gene lookup returns CDR1 SQVTM and CDR2 ANQGSEA. V was clipped by 4 bases and J by 7 bases, with 13 bases between them. The CDR3 runs 13 residues. DNA of the CDR3: TGCAGCGTTGGAGGAGGCGCGGGCGGGGAGCTGTTTTTT. Translating gives CSVGGGAGGELFF.

This clonotype occurred a few times. The rearrangement links TRBV6-5 to TRBJ1-5; no firm D call. From germline, CDR1 is MNHEY and CDR2 SVGAGI. CDR3 length: 13 amino acids. Trimming pared 6 bases from V and 0 bases from J, leaving 6 bases between. The CDR3 DNA reads TGTGCCAGCAGCTCAAATAGCAATCAGCCCCAGCATTTT. It yields the protein CASSSNSNQPQHF.

To note about this clonotype: A read error is possible here, since a much larger clone lies one base away. The chain couples TRBV6-5 to TRBJ2-7, with D possibly matching TRBD1 (6 bases). The germline V gene encodes CDR1 MNHEY and CDR2 SVGAGI. The CDR3 consists of 14 residues. V was cut by 6 bases and J by 1 base, with 13 bases left in between. This CDR3 is CASSARTASYEQYF. CDR3 nucleotides: TGTGCCAGCAGCGCGAGGACAGCTTCCTACGAGCAGTACTTC.

Concerning this clonotype itself: It is likely a read error, because the conserved phenylalanine at the end of the CDR3 is missing. The chain is built from TRBV12-3 or TRBV12-4 and TRBJ2-1, with D perhaps TRBD1 or TRBD2 (5 bases each). This CDR3 spans 14 amino acids. The CDR3 region has the DNA TGTGCTAGCAACAGGCAGGGAGCAGACGATGAGCAGTTCCTC. Protein: CASNRQGADDEQFL.

About this clonotype itself: This could be a read error, since a much larger clone is one nucleotide away. The chain carries TRBV20-1 and TRBJ2-5, with D tentatively TRBD1 or TRBD2 (5 bases each). The CDR3 is 13 residues long. Germline V gene lookup returns CDR1 DFQATT and CDR2 SNEGSKA (reference sequence). V gave up 6 bases and J gave up 10 bases, with 21 bases separating them. The CDR3 loop is CSAGVRGRRFQYF. CDR3 in DNA: TGCAGTGCCGGTGTGAGGGGACGCCGTTTCCAGTACTTC.

The chain couples TRBV5-6 to TRBJ1-2; tentative D call: TRBD1 (5 bases). Deletions cut 0 bases from V and 2 bases from J, with 14 bases between. The germline V gene encodes CDR1 SGHDT and CDR2 YYEEEE. The CDR3 has 16 amino acids. The CDR3, as DNA: TGTGCCAGCAGCTTGGCTTATGGACAACTCAACTATGGCTACACCTTC. It is translated as CASSLAYGQLNYGYTF.

For this clonotype: A read error may account for a junction end that differs from germline. This chain connects TRBV20-1 to TRBJ1-1; 7 bases line up with TRBD1. Germline V gene lookup returns CDR1 DFQATT and CDR2 SNEGSKA (reference sequence). The CDR3 is 15 residues long. In DNA form, the CDR3 reads TGCAGTGCTAGAGTCCACGGGACAGCAGACACTAAAGCTTTCTTT. This encodes CSARVHGTADTKAFF.

The rearrangement uses TRBV5-1 and TRBJ1-2; D call uncertain. The CDR3 has 14 residues. Trimming removed 0 bases from V and 5 bases from J, with 11 bases in between. The germline CDR1 and CDR2 sequences are SGHRS and YFSETQ. CDR3 protein: CASSLDYAGYGYTF. CDR3 DNA sequence: TGCGCCAGCAGCTTGGATTACGCTGGGTATGGCTACACCTTC.